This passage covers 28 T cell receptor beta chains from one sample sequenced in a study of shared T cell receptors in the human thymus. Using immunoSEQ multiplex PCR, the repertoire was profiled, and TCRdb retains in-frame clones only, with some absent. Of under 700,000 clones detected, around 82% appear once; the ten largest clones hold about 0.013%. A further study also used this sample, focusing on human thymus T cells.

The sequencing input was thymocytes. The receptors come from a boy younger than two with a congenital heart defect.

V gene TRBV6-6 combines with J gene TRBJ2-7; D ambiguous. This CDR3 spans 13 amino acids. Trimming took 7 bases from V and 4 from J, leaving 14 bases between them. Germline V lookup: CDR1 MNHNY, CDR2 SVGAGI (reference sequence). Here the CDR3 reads CASTPSAPYEQYF. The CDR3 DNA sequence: TGTGCCAGCACCCCCAGTGCCCCTTACGAGCAGTACTTC.

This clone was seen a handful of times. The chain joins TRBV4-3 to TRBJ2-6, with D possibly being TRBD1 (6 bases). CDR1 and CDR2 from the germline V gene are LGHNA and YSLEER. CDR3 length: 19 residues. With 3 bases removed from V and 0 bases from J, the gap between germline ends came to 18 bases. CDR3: CASSQFNRDVVSGANVLTF. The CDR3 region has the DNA TGCGCCAGCAGCCAGTTTAACAGGGATGTTGTCTCTGGGGCCAACGTCCTGACTTTC.

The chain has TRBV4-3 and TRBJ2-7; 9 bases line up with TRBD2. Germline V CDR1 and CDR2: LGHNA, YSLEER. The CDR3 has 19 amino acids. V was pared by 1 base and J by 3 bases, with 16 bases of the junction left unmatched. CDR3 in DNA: TGCGCCAGCAGCCAAGCCGAACCCGTCAATAGCGGGAGACACTACGAGCAGTACTTC. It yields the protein CASSQAEPVNSGRHYEQYF.

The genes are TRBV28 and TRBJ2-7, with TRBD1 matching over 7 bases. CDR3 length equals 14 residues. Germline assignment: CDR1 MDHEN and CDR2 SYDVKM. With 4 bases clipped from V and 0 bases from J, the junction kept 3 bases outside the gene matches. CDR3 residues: CASSWTGLSYEQYF. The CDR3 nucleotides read TGTGCCAGCAGTTGGACAGGTCTCTCCTACGAGCAGTACTTC.

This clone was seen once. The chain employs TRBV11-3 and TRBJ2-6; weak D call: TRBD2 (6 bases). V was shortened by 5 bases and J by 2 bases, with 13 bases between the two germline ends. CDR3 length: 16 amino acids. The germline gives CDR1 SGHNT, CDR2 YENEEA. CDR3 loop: CASSPGSGAGANVLTF. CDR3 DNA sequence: TGTGCCAGCAGCCCTGGTTCGGGAGCTGGGGCCAACGTCCTGACTTTC.

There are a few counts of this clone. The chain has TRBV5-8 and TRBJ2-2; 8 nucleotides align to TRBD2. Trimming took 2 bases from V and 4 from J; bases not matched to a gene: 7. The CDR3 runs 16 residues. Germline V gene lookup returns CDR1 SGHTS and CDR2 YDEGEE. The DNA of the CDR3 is TGTGCCAGCAGCTTTCCGGGGGGGCGGGGCACCGGGGAGCTGTTTTTT. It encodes CASSFPGGRGTGELFF.

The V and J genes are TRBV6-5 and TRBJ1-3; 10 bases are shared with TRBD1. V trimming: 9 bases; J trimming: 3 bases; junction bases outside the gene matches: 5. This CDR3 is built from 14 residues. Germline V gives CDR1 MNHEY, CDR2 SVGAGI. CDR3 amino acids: CASRTGGFGNTIYF. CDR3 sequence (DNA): TGTGCCAGTAGGACAGGGGGTTTTGGAAACACCATATATTTT.

CDR3 sequence: CASNSRRAFHTDTQYF. CDR3 nucleotides: TGTGCCAGCAACTCGCGAAGAGCATTCCACACAGATACGCAGTATTTT. V and J are TRBV27 and TRBJ2-3; no clear D gene. Trimming took 7 bases from V and 2 from J, leaving 19 bases between them. This CDR3 comprises 16 residues. From germline, CDR1 is MNHEY and CDR2 SMNVEV (reference sequence).

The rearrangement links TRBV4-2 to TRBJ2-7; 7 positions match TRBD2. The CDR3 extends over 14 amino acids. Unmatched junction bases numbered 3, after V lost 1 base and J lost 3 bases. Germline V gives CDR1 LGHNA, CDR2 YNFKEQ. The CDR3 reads CASSQASGHYEQYF. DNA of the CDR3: TGTGCCAGCAGCCAAGCTAGCGGACACTACGAGCAGTACTTC.

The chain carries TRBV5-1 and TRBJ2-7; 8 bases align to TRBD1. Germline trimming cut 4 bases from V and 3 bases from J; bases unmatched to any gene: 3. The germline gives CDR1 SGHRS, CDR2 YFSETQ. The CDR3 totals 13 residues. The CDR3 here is CASSKDRVYEQYF. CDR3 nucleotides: TGCGCCAGCAGCAAGGACAGGGTCTACGAGCAGTACTTC.

The CDR3: CASSGGGRGLSQPQHF. Written as DNA, the CDR3 is TGTGCCAGCAGCGGGGGGGGCAGGGGATTGAGTCAGCCCCAGCATTTT. V and J are TRBV2 and TRBJ1-5, with D perhaps TRBD1 (6 bases). V was pared by 6 bases and J by 6 bases, with 21 bases between. CDR1 and CDR2 from the germline V gene are SNHLY and FYNNEI. This CDR3 has 16 residues.

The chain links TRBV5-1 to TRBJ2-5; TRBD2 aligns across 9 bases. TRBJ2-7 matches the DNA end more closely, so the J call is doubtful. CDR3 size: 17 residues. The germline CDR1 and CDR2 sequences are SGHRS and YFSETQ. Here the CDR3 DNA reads TGCGCCAGCAGCTTGGATGGTGGGGCGGGAGGGCCCTACGAGCAGTACTTC. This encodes CASSLDGGAGGPYEQYF.

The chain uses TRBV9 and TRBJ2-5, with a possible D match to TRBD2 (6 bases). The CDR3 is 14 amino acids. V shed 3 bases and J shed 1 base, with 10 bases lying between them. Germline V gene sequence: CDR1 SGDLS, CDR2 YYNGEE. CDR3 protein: CASSGGEVQETQYF. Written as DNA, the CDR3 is TGTGCCAGCAGCGGAGGGGAGGTCCAAGAGACCCAGTACTTC.

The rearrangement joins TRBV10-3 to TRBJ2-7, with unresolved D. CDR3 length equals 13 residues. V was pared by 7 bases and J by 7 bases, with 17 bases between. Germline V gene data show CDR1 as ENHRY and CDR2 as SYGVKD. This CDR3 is CAITEWASKEQYF. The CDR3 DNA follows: TGTGCCATCACCGAGTGGGCCTCTAAGGAGCAGTACTTC.

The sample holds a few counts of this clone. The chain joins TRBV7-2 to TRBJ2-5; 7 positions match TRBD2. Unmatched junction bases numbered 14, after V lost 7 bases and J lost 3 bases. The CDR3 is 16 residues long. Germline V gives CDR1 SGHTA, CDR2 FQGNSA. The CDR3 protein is CASTPAGEGIEETQYF. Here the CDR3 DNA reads TGTGCCAGCACTCCTGCGGGGGAGGGGATAGAAGAGACCCAGTACTTC.

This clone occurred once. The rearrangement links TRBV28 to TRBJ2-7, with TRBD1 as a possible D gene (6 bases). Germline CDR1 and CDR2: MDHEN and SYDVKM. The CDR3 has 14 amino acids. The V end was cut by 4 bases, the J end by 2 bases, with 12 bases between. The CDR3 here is CASSSGTSPYEQYF. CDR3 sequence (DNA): TGTGCCAGCAGTTCCGGGACATCCCCCTACGAGCAGTACTTC.

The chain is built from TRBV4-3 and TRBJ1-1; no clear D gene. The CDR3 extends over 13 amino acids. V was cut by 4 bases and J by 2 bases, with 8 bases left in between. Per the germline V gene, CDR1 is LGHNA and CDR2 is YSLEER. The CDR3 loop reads CASSRGLNTEAFF. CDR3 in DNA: TGCGCCAGCAGCCGCGGACTAAACACTGAAGCTTTCTTT.

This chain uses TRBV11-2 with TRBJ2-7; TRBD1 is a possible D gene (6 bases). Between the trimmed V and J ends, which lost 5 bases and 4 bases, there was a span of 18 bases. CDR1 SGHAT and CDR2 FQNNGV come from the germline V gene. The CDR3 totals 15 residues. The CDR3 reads CASSPGPAGDYEQYF. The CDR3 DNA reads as TGTGCCAGCAGCCCTGGGCCGGCAGGGGATTACGAGCAGTACTTC. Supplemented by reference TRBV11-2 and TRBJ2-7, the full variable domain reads EAGVAQSPRYKIIEKRQSVAFWCNPISGHATLYWYQQILGQGPKLLIQFQNNGVVDDSQLPKDRFSAERLKGVDSTLKIQPAKLEDSAVYLCASSPGPAGDYEQYFGPGTRLTVT.

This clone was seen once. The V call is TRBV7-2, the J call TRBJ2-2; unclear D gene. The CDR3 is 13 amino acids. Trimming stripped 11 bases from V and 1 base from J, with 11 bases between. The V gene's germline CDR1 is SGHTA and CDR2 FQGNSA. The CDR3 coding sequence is TGTGCCGGGCTACACAAGAACACCGGGGAGCTGTTTTTT. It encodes CAGLHKNTGELFF.

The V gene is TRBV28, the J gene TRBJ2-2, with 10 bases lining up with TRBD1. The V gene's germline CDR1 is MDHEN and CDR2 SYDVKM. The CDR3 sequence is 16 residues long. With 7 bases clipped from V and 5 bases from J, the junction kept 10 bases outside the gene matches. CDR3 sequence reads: CASTERWTGGTGELFF. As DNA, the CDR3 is TGTGCCAGCACTGAGCGGTGGACAGGGGGAACCGGGGAGCTGTTTTTT. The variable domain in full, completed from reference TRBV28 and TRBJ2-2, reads DVKVTQSSRYLVKRTGEKVFLECVQDMDHENMFWYRQDPGLGLRLIYFSYDVKMKEKGDIPEGYSVSREKKERFSLILESASTNQTSMYLCASTERWTGGTGELFFGEGSRLTVL.

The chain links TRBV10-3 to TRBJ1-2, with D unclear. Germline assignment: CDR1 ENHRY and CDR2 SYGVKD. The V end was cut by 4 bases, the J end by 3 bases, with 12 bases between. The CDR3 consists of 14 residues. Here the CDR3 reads CAISGRGEDYGYTF. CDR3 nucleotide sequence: TGTGCCATCAGTGGGCGGGGAGAGGACTATGGCTACACCTTC.

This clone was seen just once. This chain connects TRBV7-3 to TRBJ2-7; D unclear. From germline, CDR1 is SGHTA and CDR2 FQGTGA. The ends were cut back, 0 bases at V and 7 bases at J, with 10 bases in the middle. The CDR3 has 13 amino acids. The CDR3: CASSLTPYGEQYF. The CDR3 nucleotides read TGTGCCAGCAGCTTAACGCCCTACGGTGAGCAGTACTTC.

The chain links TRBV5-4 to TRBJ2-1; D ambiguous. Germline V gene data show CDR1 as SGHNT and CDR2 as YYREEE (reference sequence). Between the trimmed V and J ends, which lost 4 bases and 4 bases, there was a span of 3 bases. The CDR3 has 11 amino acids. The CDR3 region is CASSTYNEQFF. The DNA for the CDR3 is TGTGCCAGCAGCACTTACAATGAGCAGTTCTTC.

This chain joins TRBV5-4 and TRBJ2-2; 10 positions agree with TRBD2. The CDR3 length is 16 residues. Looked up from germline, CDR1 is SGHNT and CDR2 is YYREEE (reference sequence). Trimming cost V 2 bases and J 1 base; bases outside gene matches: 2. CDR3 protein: CASSFRLAGNTGELFF. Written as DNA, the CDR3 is TGTGCCAGCAGCTTCCGACTAGCGGGGAACACCGGGGAGCTGTTTTTT. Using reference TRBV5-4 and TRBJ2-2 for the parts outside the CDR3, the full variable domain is ETGVTQSPTHLIKTRGQQVTLRCSSQSGHNTVSWYQQALGQGPQFIFQYYREEENGRGNFPPRFSGLQFPNYSSELNVNALELDDSALYLCASSFRLAGNTGELFFGEGSRLTVL.

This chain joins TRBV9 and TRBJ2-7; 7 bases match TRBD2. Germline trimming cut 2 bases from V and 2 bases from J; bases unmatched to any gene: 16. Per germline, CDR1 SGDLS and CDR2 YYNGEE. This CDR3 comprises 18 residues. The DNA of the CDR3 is TGTGCCAGCAGCGTTTCTCCCCTGGGGCGGGAGTTTGCCTACGAGCAGTACTTC. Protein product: CASSVSPLGREFAYEQYF. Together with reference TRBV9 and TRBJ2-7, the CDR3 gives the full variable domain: DSGVTQTPKHLITATGQRVTLRCSPRSGDLSVYWYQQSLDQGLQFLIQYYNGEERAKGNILERFSAQQFPDLHSELNLSSLELGDSALYFCASSVSPLGREFAYEQYFGPGTRLTVT.

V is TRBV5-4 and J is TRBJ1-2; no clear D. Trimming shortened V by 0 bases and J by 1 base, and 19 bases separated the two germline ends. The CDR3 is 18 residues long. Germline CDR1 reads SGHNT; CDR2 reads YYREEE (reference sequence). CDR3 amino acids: CASSLDGPSLRHNYGYTF. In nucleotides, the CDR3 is TGTGCCAGCAGCTTGGATGGGCCCTCCTTAAGACATAACTATGGCTACACCTTC.

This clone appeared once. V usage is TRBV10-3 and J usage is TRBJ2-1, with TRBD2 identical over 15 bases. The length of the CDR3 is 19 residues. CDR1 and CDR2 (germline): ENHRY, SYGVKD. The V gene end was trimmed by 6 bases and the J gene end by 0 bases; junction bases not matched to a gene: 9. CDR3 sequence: CAISAGTSGRPSSYNEQFF. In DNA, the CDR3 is TGTGCCATCAGCGCCGGGACTAGCGGGAGGCCAAGCTCCTACAATGAGCAGTTCTTC.

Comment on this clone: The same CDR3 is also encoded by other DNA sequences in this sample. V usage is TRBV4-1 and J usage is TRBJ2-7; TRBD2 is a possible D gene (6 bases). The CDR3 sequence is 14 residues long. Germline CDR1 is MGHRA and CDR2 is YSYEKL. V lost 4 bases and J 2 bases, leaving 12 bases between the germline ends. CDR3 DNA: TGCGCCAGCAGCCCAAGGGACTCCCCCTACGAGCAGTACTTC. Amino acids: CASSPRDSPYEQYF.